The clone carrying this T cell receptor beta chain has just a few counts. Its antigen is not identified. This specimen belongs to a study of T cells in Graves' hyperthyroidism and ophthalmopathy. General study findings and limits: Blood samples included most of the expanded thyroid clonotypes exceeding 0.001.

Diagnosis relied on clinical symptoms, serum thyroxine and TRAb, thyroid ultrasound and orbital computed tomography. This CDR3 contains 13 residues. Germline loops: CDR1 MDHEN, CDR2 SYDVKM. V was pared by 6 bases and J by 2 bases, with 11 bases between. RNA transcripts gave rise to amplified TCR beta CDR3 regions. A set of HTBI primers served as the primers for a first-round RT-PCR of the TCR CDR3. TCRdb re-called the multiplex PCR reads with MiXCR, one entry per CDR3 protein. The table lists under 350,000 distinct CDR3 sequences, less than 30% of them singletons. The V and J genes are TRBV28 and TRBJ2-7; possible D gene TRBD2, 5 bases. The source is a man between 35 and 55 years old with Graves' hyperthyroidism that later progressed to Graves' ophthalmopathy. What was sequenced was blood. This CDR3 is CASSPGITYEQYF. The CDR3 DNA sequence: TGTGCCAGCAGCCCCGGGATTACCTACGAGCAGTACTTC. Drawing the rest from reference TRBV28 and TRBJ2-7, the complete variable domain is DVKVTQSSRYLVKRTGEKVFLECVQDMDHENMFWYRQDPGLGLRLIYFSYDVKMKEKGDIPEGYSVSREKKERFSLILESASTNQTSMYLCASSPGITYEQYFGPGTRLTVT.